This T cell receptor beta chain was recorded in a study of control samples from healthy donors and cancer patients. The CDR3 is 12 amino acids. CDR1 is MNHEY, CDR2 SVGAGI, per germline. The V gene lost 2 bases and the J gene lost 9 bases, with 10 bases spanning the gap. Generated by immunoSEQ multiplex PCR, the TCRdb table keeps only in-frame clones and is missing some. The data hold some 80,000 clones, with about 90% observed a single time. This clonotype was sampled from a woman aged 55-70 years with head and neck cancer. Sequencing was carried out using PBMCs. The gene calls are TRBV6-5 and TRBJ1-1; D gene unclear. CDR3 sequence (DNA): TGTGCCAGCAGTTACAATGGGGTAAAAGCTTTCTTT. This sequence encodes CASSYNGVKAFF.